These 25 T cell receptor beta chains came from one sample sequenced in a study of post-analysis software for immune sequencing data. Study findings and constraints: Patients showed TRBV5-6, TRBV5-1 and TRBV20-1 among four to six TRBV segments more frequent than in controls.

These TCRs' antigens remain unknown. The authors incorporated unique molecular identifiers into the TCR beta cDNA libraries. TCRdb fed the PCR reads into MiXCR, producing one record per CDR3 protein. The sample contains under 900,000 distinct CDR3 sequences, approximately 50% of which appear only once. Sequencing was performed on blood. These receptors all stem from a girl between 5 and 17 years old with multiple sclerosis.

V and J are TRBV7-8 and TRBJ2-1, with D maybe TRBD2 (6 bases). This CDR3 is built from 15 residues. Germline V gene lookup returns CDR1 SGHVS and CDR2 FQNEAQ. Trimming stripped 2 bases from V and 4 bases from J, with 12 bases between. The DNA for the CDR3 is TGTGCCAGCAGCTTATTTACGGGGGAGTACAATGAGCAGTTCTTC. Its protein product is CASSLFTGEYNEQFF.

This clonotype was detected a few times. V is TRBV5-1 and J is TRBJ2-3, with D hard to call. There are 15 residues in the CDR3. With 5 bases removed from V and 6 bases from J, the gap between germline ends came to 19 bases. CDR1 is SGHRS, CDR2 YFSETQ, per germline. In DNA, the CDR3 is TGCGCCAGCAGTCTTAATGGTTTTGAGGAGGATACGCAGTATTTT. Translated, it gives CASSLNGFEEDTQYF.

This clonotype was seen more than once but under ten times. The CDR3 loop reads CASSVGTGIQPQHF. CDR3 nucleotides: TGTGCCAGCAGTGTGGGGACAGGGATTCAGCCCCAGCATTTT. The chain couples TRBV6-1 to TRBJ1-5; TRBD1 aligns across 9 bases. With V trimmed by 4 bases and J by 6 bases, 4 bases remained unmatched. Germline V gene sequence: CDR1 MNHNS, CDR2 SASEGT. The CDR3 covers 14 residues.

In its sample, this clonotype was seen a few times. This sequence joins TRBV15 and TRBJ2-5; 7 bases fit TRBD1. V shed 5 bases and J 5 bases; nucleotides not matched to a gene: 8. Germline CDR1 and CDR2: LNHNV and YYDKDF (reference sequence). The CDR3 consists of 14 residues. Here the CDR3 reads CATSETGPTETQYF. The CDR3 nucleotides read TGTGCCACCAGCGAGACAGGGCCCACCGAGACCCAGTACTTC.

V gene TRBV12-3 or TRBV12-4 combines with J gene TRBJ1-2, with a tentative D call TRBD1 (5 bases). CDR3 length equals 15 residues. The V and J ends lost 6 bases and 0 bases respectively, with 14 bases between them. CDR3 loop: CASSPSQGANYGYTF. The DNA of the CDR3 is TGTGCCAGCAGCCCATCCCAGGGAGCTAACTATGGCTACACCTTC.

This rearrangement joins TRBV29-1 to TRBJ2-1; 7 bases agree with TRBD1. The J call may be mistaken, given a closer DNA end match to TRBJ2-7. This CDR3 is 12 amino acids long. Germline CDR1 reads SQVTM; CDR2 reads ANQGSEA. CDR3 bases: TGCAGCGTGATGACAGGGTTCTACGAGCAGTACTTC. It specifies CSVMTGFYEQYF.

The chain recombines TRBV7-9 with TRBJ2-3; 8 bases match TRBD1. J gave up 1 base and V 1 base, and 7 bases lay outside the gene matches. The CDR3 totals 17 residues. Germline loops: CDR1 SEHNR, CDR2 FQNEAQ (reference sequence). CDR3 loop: CASSLVSRGRGTDTQYF. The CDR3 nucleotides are TGTGCCAGCAGCTTAGTATCCAGGGGGCGCGGCACAGATACGCAGTATTTT.

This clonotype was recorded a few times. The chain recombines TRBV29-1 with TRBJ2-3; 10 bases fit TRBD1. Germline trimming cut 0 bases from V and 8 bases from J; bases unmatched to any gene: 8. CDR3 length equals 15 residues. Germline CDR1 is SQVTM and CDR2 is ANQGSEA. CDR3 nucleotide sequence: TGCAGCGTTGAAGATCAGGGACAGGGGAGGGTTACGCAGTATTTT. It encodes CSVEDQGQGRVTQYF.

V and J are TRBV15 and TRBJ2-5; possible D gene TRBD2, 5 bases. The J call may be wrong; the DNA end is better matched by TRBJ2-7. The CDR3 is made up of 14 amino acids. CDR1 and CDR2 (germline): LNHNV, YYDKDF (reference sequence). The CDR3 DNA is TGTGCCACCAGCCGGATCGGGGATGGCTACGAGCAGTACTTC. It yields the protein CATSRIGDGYEQYF.

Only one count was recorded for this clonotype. CDR3 protein: CASSYTGRGGGRRAEAFF. CDR3 sequence (DNA): TGTGCCAGCAGCTATACGGGCAGGGGAGGCGGTAGAAGGGCTGAAGCTTTCTTT. The chain uses TRBV6-5 and TRBJ1-1; weak D call: TRBD1 (6 bases). The CDR3 sequence is 18 residues long. V lost 6 bases and J 6 bases, leaving 29 bases between the germline ends. CDR1 MNHEY and CDR2 SVGAGI come from the germline V gene.

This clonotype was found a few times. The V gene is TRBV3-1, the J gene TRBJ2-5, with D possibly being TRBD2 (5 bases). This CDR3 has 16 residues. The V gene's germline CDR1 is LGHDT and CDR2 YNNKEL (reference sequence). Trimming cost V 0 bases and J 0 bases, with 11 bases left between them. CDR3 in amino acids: CASSQDRPGNQETQYF. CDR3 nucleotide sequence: TGTGCCAGCAGCCAAGATCGGCCGGGGAACCAAGAGACCCAGTACTTC.

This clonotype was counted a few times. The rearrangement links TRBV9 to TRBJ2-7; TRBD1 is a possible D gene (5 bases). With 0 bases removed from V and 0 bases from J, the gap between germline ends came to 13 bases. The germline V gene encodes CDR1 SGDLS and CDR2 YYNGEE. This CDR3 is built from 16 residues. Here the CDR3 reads CASSVASQASSYEQYF. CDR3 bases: TGTGCCAGCAGCGTAGCTTCACAGGCCTCCTCCTACGAGCAGTACTTC.

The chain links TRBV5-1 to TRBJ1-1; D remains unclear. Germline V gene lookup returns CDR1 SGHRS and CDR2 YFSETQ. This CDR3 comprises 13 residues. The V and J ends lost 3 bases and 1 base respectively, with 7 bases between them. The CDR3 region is CASSSLTNTEAFF. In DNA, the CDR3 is TGCGCCAGCAGCTCCTTGACGAACACTGAAGCTTTCTTT.

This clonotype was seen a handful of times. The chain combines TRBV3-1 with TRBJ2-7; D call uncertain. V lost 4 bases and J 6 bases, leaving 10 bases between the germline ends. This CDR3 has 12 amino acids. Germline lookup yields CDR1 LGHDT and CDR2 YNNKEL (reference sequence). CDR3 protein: CASSPRWGEQYF. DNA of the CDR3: TGTGCCAGCAGCCCGCGCTGGGGCGAGCAGTACTTC.

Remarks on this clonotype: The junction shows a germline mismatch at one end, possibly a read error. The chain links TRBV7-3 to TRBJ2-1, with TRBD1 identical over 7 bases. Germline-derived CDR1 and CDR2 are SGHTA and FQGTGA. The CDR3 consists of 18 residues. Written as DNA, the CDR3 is TGTGCCAGCAGCGTAACATACCTCAGGGGGAGCTCCTACAATGAGCAGTTCTTC. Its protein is CASSVTYLRGSSYNEQFF.

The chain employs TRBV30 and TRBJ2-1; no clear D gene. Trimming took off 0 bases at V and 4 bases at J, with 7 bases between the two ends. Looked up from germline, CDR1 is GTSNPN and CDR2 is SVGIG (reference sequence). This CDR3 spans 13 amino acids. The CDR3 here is CAWSVQQYNEQFF. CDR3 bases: TGTGCCTGGAGTGTACAACAATACAATGAGCAGTTCTTC. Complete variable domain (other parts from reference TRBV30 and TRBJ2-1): SQTIHQWPATLVQPVGSPLSLECTVEGTSNPNLYWYRQAAGRGLQLLFYSVGIGQISSEVPQNLSASRPQDRQFILSSKKLLLSDSGFYLCAWSVQQYNEQFFGPGTRLTVL.

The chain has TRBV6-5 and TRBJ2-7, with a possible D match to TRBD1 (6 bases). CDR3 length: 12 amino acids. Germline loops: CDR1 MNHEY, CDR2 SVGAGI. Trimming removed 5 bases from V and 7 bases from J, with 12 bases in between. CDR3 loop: CASSRDINEQYF. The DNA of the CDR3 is TGTGCCAGCAGTCGGGACATCAATGAGCAGTACTTC.

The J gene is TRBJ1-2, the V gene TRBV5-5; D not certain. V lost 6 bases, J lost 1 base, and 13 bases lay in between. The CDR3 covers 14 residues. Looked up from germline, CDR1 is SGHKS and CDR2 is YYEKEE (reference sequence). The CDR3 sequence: CASTAYRVNYGYTF. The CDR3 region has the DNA TGTGCCAGCACCGCCTACAGAGTTAACTATGGCTACACCTTC. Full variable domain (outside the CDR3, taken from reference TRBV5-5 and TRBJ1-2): DAGVTQSPTHLIKTRGQQVTLRCSPISGHKSVSWYQQVLGQGPQFIFQYYEKEERGRGNFPDRFSARQFPNYSSELNVNALLLGDSALYLCASTAYRVNYGYTFGSGTRLTVV.

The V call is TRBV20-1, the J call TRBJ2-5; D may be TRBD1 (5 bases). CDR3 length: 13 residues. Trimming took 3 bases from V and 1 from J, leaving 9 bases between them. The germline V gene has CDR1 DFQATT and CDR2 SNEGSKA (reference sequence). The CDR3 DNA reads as TGCAGTGCTAGTCAGGGTCCCCAAGAGACCCAGTACTTC. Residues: CSASQGPQETQYF.

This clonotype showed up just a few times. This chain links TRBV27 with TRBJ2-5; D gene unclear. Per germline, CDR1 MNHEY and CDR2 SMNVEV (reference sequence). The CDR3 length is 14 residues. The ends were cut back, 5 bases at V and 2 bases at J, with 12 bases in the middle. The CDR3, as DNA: TGTGCCAGCAGTCCCTTACCCCCTCAAGAGACCCAGTACTTC. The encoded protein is CASSPLPPQETQYF.

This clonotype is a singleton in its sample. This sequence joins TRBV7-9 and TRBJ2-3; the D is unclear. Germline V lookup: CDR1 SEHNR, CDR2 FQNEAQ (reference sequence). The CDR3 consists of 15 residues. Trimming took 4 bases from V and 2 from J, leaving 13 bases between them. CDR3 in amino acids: CASSSAAGYTDTQYF. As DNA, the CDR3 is TGTGCCAGCAGCTCCGCCGCTGGATACACAGATACGCAGTATTTT.

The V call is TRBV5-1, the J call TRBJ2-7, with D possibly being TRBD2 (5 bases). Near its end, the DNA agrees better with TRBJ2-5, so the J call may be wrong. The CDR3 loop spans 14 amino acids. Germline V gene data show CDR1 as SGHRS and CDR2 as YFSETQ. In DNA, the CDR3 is TGCGCCAGCAGCTTGGCCGGAGGTTGGGAGACCCAGTACTTC. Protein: CASSLAGGWETQYF.

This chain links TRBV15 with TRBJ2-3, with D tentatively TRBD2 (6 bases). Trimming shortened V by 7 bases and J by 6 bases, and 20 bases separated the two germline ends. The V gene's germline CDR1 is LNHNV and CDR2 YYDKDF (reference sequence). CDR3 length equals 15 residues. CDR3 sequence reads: CATKPGWGGVDTQYF. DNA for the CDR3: TGTGCCACCAAGCCCGGATGGGGCGGGGTGGATACGCAGTATTTT.

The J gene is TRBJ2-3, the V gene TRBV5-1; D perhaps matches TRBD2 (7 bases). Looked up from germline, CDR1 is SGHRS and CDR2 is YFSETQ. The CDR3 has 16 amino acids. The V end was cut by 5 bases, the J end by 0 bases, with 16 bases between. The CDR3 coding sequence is TGCGCCAGCAGTAAGGGGGGGACCCTTAGCACAGATACGCAGTATTTT. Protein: CASSKGGTLSTDTQYF.

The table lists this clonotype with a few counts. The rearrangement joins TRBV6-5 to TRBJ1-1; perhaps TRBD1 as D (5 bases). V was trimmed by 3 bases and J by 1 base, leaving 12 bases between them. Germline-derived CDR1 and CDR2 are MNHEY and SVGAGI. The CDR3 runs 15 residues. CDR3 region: CASSYRGPENTEAFF. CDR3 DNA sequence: TGTGCCAGCAGTTATAGGGGCCCCGAGAACACTGAAGCTTTCTTT.